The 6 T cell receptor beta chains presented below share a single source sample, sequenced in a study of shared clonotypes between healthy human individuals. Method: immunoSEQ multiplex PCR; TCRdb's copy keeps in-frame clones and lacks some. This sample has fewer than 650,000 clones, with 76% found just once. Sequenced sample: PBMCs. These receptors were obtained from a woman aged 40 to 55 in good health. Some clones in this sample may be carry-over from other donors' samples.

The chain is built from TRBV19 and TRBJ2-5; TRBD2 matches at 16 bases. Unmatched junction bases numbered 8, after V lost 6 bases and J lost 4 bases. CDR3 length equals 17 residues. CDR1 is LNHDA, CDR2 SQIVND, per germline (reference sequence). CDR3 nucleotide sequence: TGTGCCAGTAGAGGGACTAGCGGGAGGGCCGTGGGAGAGACCCAGTACTTC. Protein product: CASRGTSGRAVGETQYF.

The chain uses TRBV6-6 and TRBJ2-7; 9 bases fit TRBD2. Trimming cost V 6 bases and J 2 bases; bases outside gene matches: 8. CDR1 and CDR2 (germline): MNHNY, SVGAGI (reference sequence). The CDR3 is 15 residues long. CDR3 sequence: CASSDRTSEAYEQYF. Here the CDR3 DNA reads TGTGCCAGCAGCGACCGGACTAGCGAAGCCTACGAGCAGTACTTC.

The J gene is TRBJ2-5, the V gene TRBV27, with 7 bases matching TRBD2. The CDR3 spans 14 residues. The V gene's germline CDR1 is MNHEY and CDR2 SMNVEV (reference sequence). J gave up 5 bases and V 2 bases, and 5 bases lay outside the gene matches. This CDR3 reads CASSLLAEGETQYF. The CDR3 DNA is TGTGCCAGCAGTTTACTAGCGGAAGGGGAGACCCAGTACTTC.

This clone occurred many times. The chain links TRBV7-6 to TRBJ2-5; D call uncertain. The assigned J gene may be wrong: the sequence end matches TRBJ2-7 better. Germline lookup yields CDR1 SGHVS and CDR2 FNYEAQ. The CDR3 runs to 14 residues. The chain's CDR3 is CASSLGRSSYEQYF. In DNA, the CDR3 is TGTGCCAGCAGCTTAGGCCGGAGCTCCTACGAGCAGTACTTC.

The CDR3 sequence: CASSTPPGQGNTGELFF. The CDR3 DNA is TGTGCCAGCAGTACCCCCCCAGGGCAGGGAAACACCGGGGAGCTGTTTTTT. This chain uses TRBV25-1 with TRBJ2-2, with D possibly matching TRBD1 (5 bases). The germline CDR1 and CDR2 sequences are MGHDK and SYGVNS. The V and J ends lost 5 bases and 2 bases respectively, with 18 bases between them. This CDR3 is 17 amino acids long.

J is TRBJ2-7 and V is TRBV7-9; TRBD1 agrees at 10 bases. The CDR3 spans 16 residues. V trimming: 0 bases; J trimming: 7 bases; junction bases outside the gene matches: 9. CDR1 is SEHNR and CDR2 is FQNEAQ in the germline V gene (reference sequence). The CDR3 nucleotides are TGTGCCAGCAGCTTAGCCCCGACAGGGGGCGGGAGGGAGCAGTACTTC. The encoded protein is CASSLAPTGGGREQYF. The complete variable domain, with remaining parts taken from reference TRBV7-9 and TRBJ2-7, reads DTGVSQNPRHKITKRGQNVTFRCDPISEHNRLYWYRQTLGQGPEFLTYFQNEAQLEKSRLLSDRFSAERPKGSFSTLEIQRTEQGDSAMYLCASSLAPTGGGREQYFGPGTRLTVT.